What follows is one TCR beta chain and its context. This sample is part of a study of blood T cell repertoires in COVID-19. Study overall: COVID-19 samples, acute and convalescent, were from the United States, Italy and Spain. T cells, B-cell-depleted T cells, or PBMCs provided the cDNA or gDNA that served as material.

Per germline, CDR1 MNHNY and CDR2 SVGAGI (reference sequence). CDR3 length: 16 residues. V lost 6 bases, J lost 3 bases, and 9 bases stayed unmatched. Under the authors' procedure: How many nucleated cells were present was estimated from reference gene primer amplification. Profiling relied on immunoSEQ multiplex PCR, and the TCRdb table lists in-frame clones only, not all of them. The V and J calls and clone size were taken over from that table, and D and trimming were inferred from the DNA. The sample lists under 25,000 clones; 87% were seen once. The TCR was taken from a human donor with active COVID-19. The donor label of this sample is uncertain. V and J are TRBV6-6 and TRBJ2-1, with TRBD1 identical over 9 bases. Material for sequencing was peripheral blood. The CDR3 coding sequence is TGTGCCAGCAGACCTGGGACAGGGAACAGCTACAATGAGCAGTTCTTC. Its protein is CASRPGTGNSYNEQFF.